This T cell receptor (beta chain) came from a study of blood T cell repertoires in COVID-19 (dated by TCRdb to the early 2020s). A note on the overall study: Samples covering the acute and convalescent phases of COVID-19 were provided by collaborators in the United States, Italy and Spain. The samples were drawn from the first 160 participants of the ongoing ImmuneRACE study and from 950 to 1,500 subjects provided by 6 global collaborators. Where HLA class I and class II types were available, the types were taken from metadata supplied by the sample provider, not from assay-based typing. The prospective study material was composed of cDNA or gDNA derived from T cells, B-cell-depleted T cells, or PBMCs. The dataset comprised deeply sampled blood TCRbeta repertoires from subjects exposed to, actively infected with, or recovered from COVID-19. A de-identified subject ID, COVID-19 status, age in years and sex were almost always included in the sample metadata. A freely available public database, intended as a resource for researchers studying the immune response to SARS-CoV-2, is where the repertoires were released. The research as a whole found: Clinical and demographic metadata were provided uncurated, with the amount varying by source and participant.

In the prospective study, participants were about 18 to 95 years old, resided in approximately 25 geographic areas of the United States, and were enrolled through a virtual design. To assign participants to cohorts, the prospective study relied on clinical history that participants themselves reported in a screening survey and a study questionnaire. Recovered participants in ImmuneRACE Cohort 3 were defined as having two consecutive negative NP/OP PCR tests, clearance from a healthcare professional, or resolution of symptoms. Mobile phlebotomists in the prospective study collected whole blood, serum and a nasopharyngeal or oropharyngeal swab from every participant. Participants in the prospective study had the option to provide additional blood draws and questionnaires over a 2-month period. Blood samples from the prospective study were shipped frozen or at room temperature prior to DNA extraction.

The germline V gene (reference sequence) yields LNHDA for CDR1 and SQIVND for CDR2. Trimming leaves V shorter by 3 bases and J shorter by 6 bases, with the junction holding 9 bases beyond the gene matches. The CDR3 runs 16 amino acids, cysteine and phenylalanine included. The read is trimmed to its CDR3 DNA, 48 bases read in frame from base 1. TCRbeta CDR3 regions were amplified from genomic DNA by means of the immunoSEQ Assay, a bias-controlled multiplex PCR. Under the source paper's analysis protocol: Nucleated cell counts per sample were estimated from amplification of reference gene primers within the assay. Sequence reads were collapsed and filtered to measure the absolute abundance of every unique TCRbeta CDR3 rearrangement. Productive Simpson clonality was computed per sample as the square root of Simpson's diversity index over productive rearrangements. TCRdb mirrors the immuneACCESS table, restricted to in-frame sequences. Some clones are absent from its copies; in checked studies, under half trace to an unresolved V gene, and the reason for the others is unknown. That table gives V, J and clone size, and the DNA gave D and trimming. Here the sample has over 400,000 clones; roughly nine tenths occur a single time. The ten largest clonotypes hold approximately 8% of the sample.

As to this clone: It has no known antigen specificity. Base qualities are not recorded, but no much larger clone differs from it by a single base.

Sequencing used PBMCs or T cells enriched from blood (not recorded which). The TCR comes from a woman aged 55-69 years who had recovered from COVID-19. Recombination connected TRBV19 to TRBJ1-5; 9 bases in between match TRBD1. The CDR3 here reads CASSITSRGQGQPQHF. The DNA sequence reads TGTGCCAGTAGTATTACTTCCAGGGGACAGGGTCAGCCCCAGCATTTT.